The 19 T cell receptor beta chains given below trace back to one sample, sequenced in a study of blood T cell repertoires in COVID-19. Assay: immunoSEQ multiplex PCR; the TCRdb copy retains only in-frame clones and omits some. The sample carries around 160,000 clones, approximately 80% recorded once. The sequencing input was PBMCs or T cells enriched from blood (not recorded which). The receptors here all came from a man aged 35-49 years who had recovered from COVID-19.

This clone was observed a handful of times. The chain carries TRBV19 and TRBJ1-1; TRBD1 matches 8 bases. V shed 10 bases, J shed 10 bases, and the junction held 11 bases outside the gene matches. This CDR3 contains 12 residues. CDR1 LNHDA and CDR2 SQIVND come from the germline V gene (reference sequence). The DNA for the CDR3 is TGTGCCATAAGGTTCAGGGGGCGCACAGCTTTCTTT. As protein: CAIRFRGRTAFF.

The CDR3 here is CASSQPLTGVIGGELFF. Written as DNA, the CDR3 is TGTGCCAGCAGCCAACCCTTGACAGGGGTTATTGGCGGGGAGCTGTTTTTT. This chain uses TRBV4-2 with TRBJ2-2; 8 bases line up with TRBD1. Germline V lookup: CDR1 LGHNA, CDR2 YNFKEQ. V was clipped by 2 bases and J by 7 bases; unmatched bases: 12. The CDR3 is 17 amino acids.

The chain recombines TRBV7-6 with TRBJ2-7, with 10 bases matching TRBD1. The germline CDR1 and CDR2 sequences are SGHVS and FNYEAQ. Trimming at V came to 5 bases and at J to 6 bases, leaving 4 bases not matched to a gene. The CDR3 sequence is 13 residues long. The CDR3 nucleotides read TGTGCCAGCAGCATCTGGGACAGGGGCGAGCAGTACGTC. Amino acids: CASSIWDRGEQYV.

J is TRBJ1-1 and V is TRBV18; 10 bases line up with TRBD1. The CDR3 loop spans 18 amino acids. J lost 3 bases, V lost 4 bases, and 14 bases had no gene match. The germline gives CDR1 KGHSH, CDR2 LQKENI. CDR3 loop: CASSHFYGQGVRDTEAFF. CDR3 DNA sequence: TGTGCCAGCTCACACTTCTACGGACAGGGGGTAAGAGACACTGAAGCTTTCTTT.

The V gene is TRBV2, the J gene TRBJ2-1; TRBD1 aligns across 8 bases. With V trimmed by 8 bases and J by 1 base, 4 bases remained unmatched. The CDR3 is 14 amino acids. Germline V lookup: CDR1 SNHLY, CDR2 FYNNEI. The CDR3 protein is CASVGQGSYNEQFF. Here the CDR3 DNA reads TGTGCCAGCGTAGGACAGGGATCCTACAATGAGCAGTTCTTC.

This sequence joins TRBV7-3 and TRBJ2-1, with 12 bases matching TRBD2. J gave up 7 bases and V 5 bases, and 9 bases lay outside the gene matches. The CDR3 spans 16 residues. Germline CDR1 SGHTA, CDR2 FQGTGA. CDR3 residues: CASSPSSGGAGNEQFF. CDR3 coding DNA: TGTGCCAGCAGCCCTTCTAGCGGGGGGGCAGGGAATGAGCAGTTCTTC.

The chain links TRBV27 to TRBJ2-3; 7 nucleotides agree with TRBD1. The ends lost 5 bases at V and 2 bases at J; junction bases unmatched: 10. CDR3 length: 16 amino acids. The germline V gene has CDR1 MNHEY and CDR2 SMNVEV (reference sequence). The CDR3: CASSPLETGNTDTQYF. CDR3 nucleotides: TGTGCCAGCAGTCCACTCGAGACAGGGAACACAGATACGCAGTATTTT.

This clone has a count of ten or more. This rearrangement joins TRBV5-1 to TRBJ2-1; 8 positions match TRBD2. Germline V lookup: CDR1 SGHRS, CDR2 YFSETQ. With V trimmed by 3 bases and J by 4 bases, 9 bases remained unmatched. The CDR3 extends over 16 amino acids. DNA for the CDR3: TGCGCCAGCAGCTCTCACAGCGGGGGTCTGTACAATGAGCAGTTCTTC. Residues: CASSSHSGGLYNEQFF.

The chain recombines TRBV19 with TRBJ1-6, with a possible D match to TRBD1 (5 bases). V lost 3 bases and J 10 bases, leaving 16 bases between the germline ends. The CDR3 spans 15 residues. Germline assignment: CDR1 LNHDA and CDR2 SQIVND (reference sequence). The CDR3 loop reads CASSIDAGKRSPLHF. The CDR3 DNA sequence: TGTGCCAGTAGTATTGATGCAGGGAAAAGGTCACCCCTCCACTTT. Combining the CDR3 with reference TRBV19 and TRBJ1-6 gives the whole variable domain DGGITQSPKYLFRKEGQNVTLSCEQNLNHDAMYWYRQDPGQGLRLIYYSQIVNDFQKGDIAEGYSVSREKKESFPLTVTSAQKNPTAFYLCASSIDAGKRSPLHFGNGTRLTVT.

This rearrangement joins TRBV11-2 to TRBJ1-3; D unclear. This CDR3 has 14 residues. Germline V gene sequence: CDR1 SGHAT, CDR2 FQNNGV. The V gene lost 0 bases and the J gene lost 8 bases, with 11 bases spanning the gap. CDR3 DNA: TGTGCCAGCAGCTTAGATGTGCAGAGGCACACCATATATTTT. Translating it yields CASSLDVQRHTIYF.

The rearrangement links TRBV5-1 to TRBJ1-1; no firm D call. The CDR3 is made up of 14 amino acids. With 4 bases removed from V and 0 bases from J, the gap between germline ends came to 10 bases. Germline lookup yields CDR1 SGHRS and CDR2 YFSETQ. The CDR3 loop is CASSSTALNTEAFF. The CDR3, as DNA: TGCGCCAGCAGCAGTACAGCCCTGAACACTGAAGCTTTCTTT.

The chain joins TRBV30 to TRBJ1-4; the D gene is possibly TRBD1 (5 bases). Deletions cut 3 bases from V and 5 bases from J, with 13 bases between. The germline gives CDR1 GTSNPN, CDR2 SVGIG (reference sequence). The CDR3 totals 14 residues. The CDR3: CAWRAGFMNEKLFF. CDR3 nucleotides: TGTGCCTGGAGGGCAGGGTTCATGAATGAAAAACTGTTTTTT.

The chain couples TRBV4-2 to TRBJ1-1, with a tentative D call TRBD1 (6 bases). CDR1 is LGHNA, CDR2 YNFKEQ, per germline. This CDR3 comprises 16 residues. V shed 0 bases and J shed 1 base, with 12 bases lying between them. The CDR3 bases are TGTGCCAGCAGCCAAGAACTCCGCAGGGGGAACACTGAAGCTTTCTTT. Translated: CASSQELRRGNTEAFF.

In DNA, the CDR3 is TGTGCCAGCAGTTTACGGGGAGGGGGCTACACCTTC. Translated: CASSLRGGGYTF. This rearrangement joins TRBV28 to TRBJ1-2; no firm D call. Germline loops: CDR1 MDHEN, CDR2 SYDVKM. V lost 2 bases to trimming and J lost 8 bases, with 9 bases between them. The CDR3 is made up of 12 amino acids.

The chain employs TRBV7-6 and TRBJ2-1, with 8 bases that match TRBD1. Germline CDR1 is SGHVS and CDR2 is FNYEAQ. V lost 4 bases and J lost 7; bases outside the gene matches: 6. CDR3 size: 14 residues. CDR3 amino acids: CASSSTGVINEQFF. CDR3 DNA sequence: TGTGCCAGCAGCTCGACAGGGGTAATAAATGAGCAGTTCTTC.

The genes are TRBV3-1 (or the pseudogene TRBV3-2) and TRBJ2-5; D may be TRBD2 (7 bases). V lost 1 base and J 5 bases, leaving 17 bases between the germline ends. In germline, CDR1 is LGHDT, CDR2 YNNKEL (reference sequence). The CDR3 runs 16 residues. CDR3 nucleotide sequence: TGTGCCAGCAGCCAAGGGAGGGGGGGCTATTCGGAGACCCAGTACTTC. The encoded protein is CASSQGRGGYSETQYF.

The genes are TRBV19 and TRBJ1-5; unclear D gene. Per the germline V gene, CDR1 is LNHDA and CDR2 is SQIVND (reference sequence). Trimming took 7 bases from V and 0 from J, leaving 16 bases between them. CDR3 size: 16 residues. The CDR3, as DNA: TGTGCCAGTAAACCGATTTACAGACATAGCAATCAGCCCCAGCATTTT. Amino acid sequence: CASKPIYRHSNQPQHF.

V and J are TRBV7-3 and TRBJ1-1, with D possibly being TRBD1 (5 bases). Per the germline V gene, CDR1 is SGHTA and CDR2 is FQGTGA. V was shortened by 5 bases and J by 5 bases, with 21 bases between the two germline ends. This CDR3 has 16 residues. This chain's CDR3 is CASSPGGTGVGTEAFF. DNA of the CDR3: TGTGCCAGCAGCCCCGGGGGAACAGGAGTAGGGACTGAAGCTTTCTTT. Full variable domain (outside the CDR3, taken from reference TRBV7-3 and TRBJ1-1): GAGVSQTPSNKVTEKGKYVELRCDPISGHTALYWYRQSLGQGPEFLIYFQGTGAADDSGLPNDRFFAVRPEGSVSTLKIQRTERGDSAVYLCASSPGGTGVGTEAFFGQGTRLTVV.

The chain uses TRBV19 and TRBJ1-2; D ambiguous. Germline lookup yields CDR1 LNHDA and CDR2 SQIVND (reference sequence). The CDR3 extends over 15 amino acids. V dropped 9 bases and J dropped 0 bases, with 17 bases sitting between them. The CDR3 coding sequence is TGTGCCAGCTCCCCGGCAGGCTCTACTAACTATGGCTACACCTTC. Its protein product is CASSPAGSTNYGYTF.